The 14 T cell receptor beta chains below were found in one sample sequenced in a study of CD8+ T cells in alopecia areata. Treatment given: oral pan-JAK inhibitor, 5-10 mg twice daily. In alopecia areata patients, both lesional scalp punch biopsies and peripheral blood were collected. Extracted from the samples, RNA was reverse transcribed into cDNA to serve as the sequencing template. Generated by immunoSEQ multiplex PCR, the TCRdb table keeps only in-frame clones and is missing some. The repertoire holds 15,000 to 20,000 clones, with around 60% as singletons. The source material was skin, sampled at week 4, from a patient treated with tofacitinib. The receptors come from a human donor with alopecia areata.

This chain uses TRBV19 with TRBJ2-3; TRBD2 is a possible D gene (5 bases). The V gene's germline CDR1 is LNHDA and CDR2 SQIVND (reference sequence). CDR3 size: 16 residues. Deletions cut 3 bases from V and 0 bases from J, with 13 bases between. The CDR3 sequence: CASSMEVVSSTDTQYF. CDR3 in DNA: TGTGCCAGTAGTATGGAGGTGGTCAGTAGCACAGATACGCAGTATTTT.

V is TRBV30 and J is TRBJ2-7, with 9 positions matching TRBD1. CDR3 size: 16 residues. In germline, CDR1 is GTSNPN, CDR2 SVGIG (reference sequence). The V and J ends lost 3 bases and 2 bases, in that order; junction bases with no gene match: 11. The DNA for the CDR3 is TGTGCCTGGAGCCCTCGGGGGACAGGGTACCCCTACGAGCAGTACTTC. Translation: CAWSPRGTGYPYEQYF. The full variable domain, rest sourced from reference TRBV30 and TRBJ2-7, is SQTIHQWPATLVQPVGSPLSLECTVEGTSNPNLYWYRQAAGRGLQLLFYSVGIGQISSEVPQNLSASRPQDRQFILSSKKLLLSDSGFYLCAWSPRGTGYPYEQYFGPGTRLTVT.

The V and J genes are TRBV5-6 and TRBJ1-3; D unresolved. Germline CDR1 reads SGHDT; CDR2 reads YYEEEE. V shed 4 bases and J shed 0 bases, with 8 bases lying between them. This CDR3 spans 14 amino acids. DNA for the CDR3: TGTGCCAGCAGCCCTAAGAGCTCTGGAAACACCATATATTTT. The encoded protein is CASSPKSSGNTIYF.

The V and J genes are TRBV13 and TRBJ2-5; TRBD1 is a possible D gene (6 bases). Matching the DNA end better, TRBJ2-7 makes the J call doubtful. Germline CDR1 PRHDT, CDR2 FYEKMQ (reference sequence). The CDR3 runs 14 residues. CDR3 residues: CASSSRTVNYEQYF. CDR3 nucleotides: TGTGCCAGCAGCTCTCGGACAGTGAACTACGAGCAGTACTTC.

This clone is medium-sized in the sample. In DNA form, the CDR3 reads TGTGCCAGCAGCTTGGGGACACAGGACTATAATTCACCCCTCCACTTT. This gives the protein CASSLGTQDYNSPLHF. The rearrangement joins TRBV7-8 to TRBJ1-6; D is possibly TRBD1 (6 bases). This CDR3 is 16 amino acids long. V shed 3 bases and J shed 3 bases, with 12 bases lying between them. Germline V CDR1 and CDR2: SGHVS, FQNEAQ.

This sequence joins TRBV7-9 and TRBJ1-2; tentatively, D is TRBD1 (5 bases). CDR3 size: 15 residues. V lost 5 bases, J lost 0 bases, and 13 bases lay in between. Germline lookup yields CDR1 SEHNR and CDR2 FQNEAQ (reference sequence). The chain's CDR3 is CASSLNRISNYGYTF. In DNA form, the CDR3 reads TGTGCCAGCAGCCTAAACAGGATATCTAACTATGGCTACACCTTC.

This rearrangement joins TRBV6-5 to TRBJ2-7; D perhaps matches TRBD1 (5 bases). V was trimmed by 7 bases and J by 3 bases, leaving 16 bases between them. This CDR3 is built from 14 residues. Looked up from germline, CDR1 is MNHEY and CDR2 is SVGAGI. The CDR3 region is CASMRIRDSYEQYF. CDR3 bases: TGTGCCAGCATGAGGATCAGGGATAGCTACGAGCAGTACTTC.

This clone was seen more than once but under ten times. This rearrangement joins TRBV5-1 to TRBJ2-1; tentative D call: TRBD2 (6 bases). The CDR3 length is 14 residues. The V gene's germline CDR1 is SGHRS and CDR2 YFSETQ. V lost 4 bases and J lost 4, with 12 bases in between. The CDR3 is CASSATSPYNEQFF. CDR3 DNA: TGCGCCAGCAGCGCCACTAGCCCTTACAATGAGCAGTTCTTC.

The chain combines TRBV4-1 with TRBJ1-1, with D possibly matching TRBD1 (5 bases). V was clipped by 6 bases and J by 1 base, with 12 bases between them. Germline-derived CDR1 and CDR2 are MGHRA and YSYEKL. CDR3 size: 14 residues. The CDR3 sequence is CASRGPLKNTEAFF. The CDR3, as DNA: TGCGCCAGCAGGGGGCCCCTAAAGAACACTGAAGCTTTCTTT.

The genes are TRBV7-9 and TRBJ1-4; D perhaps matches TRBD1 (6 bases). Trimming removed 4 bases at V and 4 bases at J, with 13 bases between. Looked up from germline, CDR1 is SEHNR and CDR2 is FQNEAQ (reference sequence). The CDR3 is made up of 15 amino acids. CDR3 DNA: TGTGCCAGCAGCTCGAGGGGGTCCTTTAATGAAAAACTGTTTTTT. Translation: CASSSRGSFNEKLFF. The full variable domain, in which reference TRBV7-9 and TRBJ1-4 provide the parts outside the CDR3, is DTGVSQNPRHKITKRGQNVTFRCDPISEHNRLYWYRQTLGQGPEFLTYFQNEAQLEKSRLLSDRFSAERPKGSFSTLEIQRTEQGDSAMYLCASSSRGSFNEKLFFGSGTQLSVL.

This chain's CDR3 is CAWSVGGGGEQYF. The DNA for the CDR3 is TGTGCCTGGAGTGTAGGTGGGGGCGGCGAGCAGTACTTC. The chain recombines TRBV30 with TRBJ2-7; D perhaps matches TRBD1 (6 bases). Germline lookup yields CDR1 GTSNPN and CDR2 SVGIG (reference sequence). Trimming shortened V by 0 bases and J by 6 bases, and 12 bases separated the two germline ends. The CDR3 contains 13 residues.

The CDR3 here is CASSPGPRNREKLFF. In DNA form, the CDR3 reads TGTGCCAGCAGTCCCGGGCCACGAAACAGGGAAAAACTGTTTTTT. The chain is built from TRBV28 and TRBJ1-4; D is possibly TRBD1 (5 bases). Trimming removed 5 bases from V and 8 bases from J, with 18 bases in between. Per germline, CDR1 MDHEN and CDR2 SYDVKM. This CDR3 has 15 amino acids.

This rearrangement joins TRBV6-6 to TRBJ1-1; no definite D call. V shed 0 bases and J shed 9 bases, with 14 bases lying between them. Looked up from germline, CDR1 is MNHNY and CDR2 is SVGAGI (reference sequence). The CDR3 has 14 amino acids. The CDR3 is CASSYSVPAGKAFF. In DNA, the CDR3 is TGTGCCAGCAGTTACTCTGTCCCGGCGGGAAAAGCTTTCTTT.

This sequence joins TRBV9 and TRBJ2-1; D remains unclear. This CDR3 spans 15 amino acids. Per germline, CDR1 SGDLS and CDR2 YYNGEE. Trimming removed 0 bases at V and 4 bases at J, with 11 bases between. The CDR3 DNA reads TGTGCCAGCAGCGTAGGGGTAGGAAAGTACAATGAGCAGTTCTTC. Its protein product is CASSVGVGKYNEQFF. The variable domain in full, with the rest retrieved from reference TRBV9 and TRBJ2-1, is DSGVTQTPKHLITATGQRVTLRCSPRSGDLSVYWYQQSLDQGLQFLIQYYNGEERAKGNILERFSAQQFPDLHSELNLSSLELGDSALYFCASSVGVGKYNEQFFGPGTRLTVL.